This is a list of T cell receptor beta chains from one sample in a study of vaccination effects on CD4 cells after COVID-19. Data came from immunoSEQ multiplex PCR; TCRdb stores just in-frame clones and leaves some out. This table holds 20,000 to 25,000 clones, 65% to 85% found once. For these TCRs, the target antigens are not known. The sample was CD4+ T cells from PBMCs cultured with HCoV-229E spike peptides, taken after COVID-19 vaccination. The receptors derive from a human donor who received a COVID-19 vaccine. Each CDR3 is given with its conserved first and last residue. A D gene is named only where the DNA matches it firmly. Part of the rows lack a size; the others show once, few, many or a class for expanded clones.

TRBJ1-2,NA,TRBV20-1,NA,CSASMETYGYTF,TGCAGTGCTAGTATGGAGACCTATGGCTACACCTTC
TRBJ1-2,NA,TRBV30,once,CAWLPAPSYGYTF,TGTGCCTGGCTGCCCGCTCCTAGTTATGGCTACACCTTC
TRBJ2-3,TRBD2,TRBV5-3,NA,CARSEGLAGGTDTQYF,TGTGCCAGAAGCGAGGGACTAGCGGGCGGCACAGATACGCAGTATTTT
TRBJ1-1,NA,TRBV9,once,CASSKGDGTEAFF,TGTGCCAGCAGCAAGGGGGACGGTACTGAAGCTTTCTTT
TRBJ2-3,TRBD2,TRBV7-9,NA,CASSLRLAADTQYF,TGTGCCAGCAGCTTACGGCTAGCGGCAGATACGCAGTATTTT
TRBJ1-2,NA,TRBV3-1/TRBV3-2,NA,CASSQGAGVYGYTF,TGTGCCAGCAGCCAAGGGGCAGGGGTCTATGGCTACACCTTC
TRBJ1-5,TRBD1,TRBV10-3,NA,CAISDRTGTNQPQHF,TGTGCCATCAGTGATAGGACAGGGACTAATCAGCCCCAGCATTTT
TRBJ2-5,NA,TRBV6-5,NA,CASRRVFQETQYF,TGTGCCAGCAGGCGGGTGTTCCAAGAGACCCAGTACTTC
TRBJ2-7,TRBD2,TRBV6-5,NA,CASGAGGTSSYEQYF,TGTGCCAGCGGGGCGGGAGGCACTTCCTCCTACGAGCAGTACTTC
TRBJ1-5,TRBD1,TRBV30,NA,CAWSVAGTGGGQPQHF,TGTGCCTGGAGTGTAGCCGGGACAGGGGGCGGTCAGCCCCAGCATTTT